Given below is one T cell receptor beta chain in context. Antigen unknown. This sample was included in a study of cytomegalovirus exposure and HLA in healthy donors. Study-wide background: Among about 380 genotyped donors, about 85% fell in the Caucasian-associated ancestry cluster. Regarding the study as a whole: Reportedly, fewer N-insertions than the approximately 690-donor mean appeared in an Asian-associated ancestry cluster in a later analysis. Exclusion applied to some V segments, including TRBV6-2 and TRBV6-3, as they were indistinguishable. Likely technical artifact: a cluster of highly shared sequence variants.

PCR employed 60 Vbeta and 13 Jbeta primers. Profiled with immunoSEQ multiplex PCR; TCRdb holds only in-frame clones, not every one. The profile shows 55,000 to 65,000 clones, about 72% of them singletons. V gave up 2 bases and J gave up 5 bases; unmatched junction bases: 11. The germline V gene encodes CDR1 MNHNS and CDR2 SASEGT. This CDR3 has 17 amino acids. The chain carries TRBV6-1 and TRBJ2-2, with 7 bases that match TRBD2. Sequencing used PBMCs. This sequence was found in a woman aged 40 to 50 in good health and CMV-seropositive. In DNA form, the CDR3 reads TGTGCCAGCAGTGAACGCGGGGAGGGTTTCGGGACCGGGGAGCTGTTTTTT. Its protein product is CASSERGEGFGTGELFF.